This TCR beta chain was recorded in a study of molecular identifiers for immune sequencing clone quantification. TCRdb re-derived calls from the PCR reads in MiXCR, one entry per CDR3 protein. The data contain 9,500 to 15,000 distinct CDR3 sequences, about 17% of them singletons. This clonotype was counted ten times or more. Libraries from naive CD8 cells were generated from about 20,000 to 1,000,000 sorted cells (with 10%, 30% or 50% RNA). Germline-derived CDR1 and CDR2 are SNHLY and FYNNEI. Trimming took 8 bases from V and 2 from J, leaving 15 bases between them. The length of the CDR3 is 14 residues.

The chain recombines TRBV2 with TRBJ1-1; unclear D gene. The source of this sequence is a human donor in good health. Some libraries in this study had Jurkat cell RNA spiked in. Sequencing was performed on naive CD8+ T cells from blood, with Jurkat cell RNA spiked in. Subset reported: FACS-sorted CD8+CD4-CCR7+CD45RA+ naive T cells. CDR3 region: CASLPGRRNTEAFF. The CDR3 DNA sequence: TGTGCCAGCTTACCCGGGAGGCGTAACACTGAAGCTTTCTTT.